The 17 T cell receptor beta chains below all came from one sample that was sequenced in a study of blood T cell repertoires in COVID-19. Sequencing used immunoSEQ multiplex PCR; TCRdb keeps in-frame clones, though not all of them. The table includes roughly 280,000 clones, approximately 90% detected once. Specimen: peripheral blood. The source is a woman in her forties or fifties who had recovered from COVID-19.

The V and J genes are TRBV11-2 and TRBJ1-2, with D unclear. V lost 4 bases and J 4 bases, leaving 16 bases between the germline ends. The CDR3 has 15 amino acids. The germline CDR1 and CDR2 sequences are SGHAT and FQNNGV. CDR3 loop: CASSSVTYAGYGYTF. The CDR3, as DNA: TGTGCCAGCAGCTCCGTTACTTACGCGGGCTATGGCTACACCTTC.

The chain couples TRBV5-1 to TRBJ2-3, with a tentative D call TRBD2 (7 bases). The CDR3 covers 15 residues. CDR1 and CDR2 (germline): SGHRS, YFSETQ. Trimming pared 0 bases from V and 3 bases from J, leaving 11 bases between. The CDR3 loop is CASSLDRGGTDTQYF. The CDR3 DNA sequence: TGCGCCAGCAGCTTGGATAGGGGGGGTACAGATACGCAGTATTTT.

This clone was counted between two and nine times. The chain combines TRBV29-1 with TRBJ1-2; maybe TRBD1 (6 bases). CDR3 size: 11 residues. Germline lookup yields CDR1 SQVTM and CDR2 ANQGSEA. Trimming cost V 7 bases and J 6 bases, with 12 bases left between them. In DNA, the CDR3 is TGCAGCGATCGGGGGGCTCATGGCTACACCTTC. Its protein product is CSDRGAHGYTF.

The genes are TRBV20-1 and TRBJ1-1; maybe TRBD1 (6 bases). Trimming removed 6 bases at V and 2 bases at J, with 7 bases between. From germline, CDR1 is DFQATT and CDR2 SNEGSKA (reference sequence). The CDR3 has 11 amino acids. The CDR3 is CSARGNTEAFF. CDR3 in DNA: TGCAGTGCCAGGGGTAACACTGAAGCTTTCTTT.

This clone has just one count. The CDR3 is CASSPRAGGRLDGYTF. CDR3 bases: TGTGCCAGCTCACCGAGGGCAGGGGGAAGACTAGATGGCTACACCTTC. V gene TRBV18 combines with J gene TRBJ1-2, with 7 bases lining up with TRBD1. The germline CDR1 and CDR2 sequences are KGHSH and LQKENI. The CDR3 is made up of 16 amino acids. The trim removed 3 bases at V and 6 bases at J, leaving 13 bases unmatched. Together with reference TRBV18 and TRBJ1-2, the CDR3 gives the full variable domain: NAGVMQNPRHLVRRRGQEARLRCSPMKGHSHVYWYRQLPEEGLKFMVYLQKENIIDESGMPKERFSAEFPKEGPSILRIQQVVRGDSAAYFCASSPRAGGRLDGYTFGSGTRLTVV.

Remarks on this clone: The identical CDR3 is also encoded by other nucleotide sequences in the sample. The chain combines TRBV13 with TRBJ2-5, with D uncertain. This CDR3 is built from 13 residues. Trimming pared 1 base from V and 2 bases from J, leaving 5 bases between. Germline V lookup: CDR1 PRHDT, CDR2 FYEKMQ (reference sequence). The CDR3 DNA reads TGTGCCAGCAGCTTAGCGGTGCAAGAGACCCAGTACTTC. Protein sequence: CASSLAVQETQYF. The full variable domain, rest sourced from reference TRBV13 and TRBJ2-5, is AAGVIQSPRHLIKEKRETATLKCYPIPRHDTVYWYQQGPGQDPQFLISFYEKMQSDKGSIPDRFSAQQFSDYHSELNMSSLELGDSALYFCASSLAVQETQYFGPGTRLLVL.

The chain has TRBV5-4 and TRBJ2-5; D perhaps matches TRBD1 (6 bases). Trimming cost V 0 bases and J 4 bases, with 10 bases left between them. Germline V gene sequence: CDR1 SGHNT, CDR2 YYREEE (reference sequence). There are 14 residues in the CDR3. CDR3 sequence (DNA): TGTGCCAGCAGCTTGGTGGCAGGGGCAGAGACCCAGTACTTC. Amino acid sequence: CASSLVAGAETQYF.

The rearrangement links TRBV5-8 to TRBJ1-6; D gene unclear. The CDR3 consists of 13 residues. Between the trimmed V and J ends, which lost 2 bases and 8 bases, there was a span of 8 bases. The germline V gene encodes CDR1 SGHTS and CDR2 YDEGEE. CDR3 coding DNA: TGTGCCAGCAGCTTATCGTTCGATTCACCCCTCCACTTT. This translates into CASSLSFDSPLHF.

V and J are TRBV18 and TRBJ2-7; 11 positions match TRBD2. Per germline, CDR1 KGHSH and CDR2 LQKENI. V dropped 3 bases and J dropped 0; count of bases not matched to a gene: 7. The length of the CDR3 is 17 residues. The CDR3 loop reads CASSPGLADGSSYEQYF. Written as DNA, the CDR3 is TGTGCCAGCTCACCGGGACTAGCGGATGGGAGCTCCTACGAGCAGTACTTC.

This sequence joins TRBV19 and TRBJ2-1, with 11 bases identical to TRBD2. In germline, CDR1 is LNHDA, CDR2 SQIVND (reference sequence). The CDR3 is 15 residues long. With 3 bases clipped from V and 8 bases from J, the junction kept 6 bases outside the gene matches. The CDR3 loop reads CASSMVAGGTHEQFF. CDR3 sequence (DNA): TGTGCCAGTAGTATGGTAGCGGGAGGGACCCATGAGCAGTTCTTC.

The chain carries TRBV27 and TRBJ2-3; D might be TRBD2 (5 bases). The CDR3 is made up of 16 amino acids. In germline, CDR1 is MNHEY, CDR2 SMNVEV (reference sequence). Trimming pared 3 bases from V and 1 base from J, leaving 14 bases between. CDR3: CASSFLVAPGTDTQYF. The CDR3 DNA reads as TGTGCCAGCAGTTTTTTGGTAGCGCCAGGCACAGATACGCAGTATTTT.

This clone was detected once. The chain's CDR3 is CASSLEMVWASGIYEQYF. The CDR3 region has the DNA TGTGCCAGCAGCTTGGAAATGGTCTGGGCTAGCGGGATATACGAGCAGTACTTC. This rearrangement joins TRBV5-5 to TRBJ2-7, with TRBD2 matching over 9 bases. This CDR3 contains 18 residues. CDR1 SGHKS and CDR2 YYEKEE come from the germline V gene (reference sequence). J was trimmed by 4 bases and V by 0 bases; bases with no gene match: 14. Filled out from reference TRBV5-5 and TRBJ2-7, the complete variable domain reads DAGVTQSPTHLIKTRGQQVTLRCSPISGHKSVSWYQQVLGQGPQFIFQYYEKEERGRGNFPDRFSARQFPNYSSELNVNALLLGDSALYLCASSLEMVWASGIYEQYFGPGTRLTVT.

The V and J genes are TRBV6-5 and TRBJ2-3, with D perhaps matching TRBD2 (7 bases). Germline V gene sequence: CDR1 MNHEY, CDR2 SVGAGI. The CDR3 has 13 residues. V was shortened by 4 bases and J by 8 bases, with 13 bases between the two germline ends. DNA of the CDR3: TGTGCCAGCAGTTCTCCCGGGGGGCGTACGCAGTATTTT. This translates into CASSSPGGRTQYF.

The J gene is TRBJ2-2, the V gene TRBV7-2; D not resolved. In germline, CDR1 is SGHTA, CDR2 FQGNSA. CDR3 length equals 14 residues. With 3 bases removed from V and 4 bases from J, the gap between germline ends came to 9 bases. The CDR3, as DNA: TGTGCCAGCAGCTTTGGCTCTTCCACCGGGGAGCTGTTTTTT. This gives the protein CASSFGSSTGELFF.

The chain is built from TRBV5-1 and TRBJ1-1; 12 bases match TRBD1. This CDR3 is 16 amino acids long. Germline-derived CDR1 and CDR2 are SGHRS and YFSETQ. V gave up 5 bases and J gave up 3 bases; unmatched junction bases: 8. CDR3: CASRPGQGATDTEAFF. Written as DNA, the CDR3 is TGCGCCAGCAGACCGGGACAGGGGGCGACGGACACTGAAGCTTTCTTT.

The chain combines TRBV7-2 with TRBJ1-3; no definite D call. This CDR3 has 13 residues. CDR1 is SGHTA, CDR2 FQGNSA, per germline. V was shortened by 4 bases and J by 4 bases, with 8 bases between the two germline ends. The CDR3 DNA follows: TGTGCCAGCAGCTCAAACGCGGGAAACACCATATATTTT. Protein product: CASSSNAGNTIYF.

The gene calls are TRBV3-1 (or the pseudogene TRBV3-2) and TRBJ1-2, with D hard to call. Germline CDR1 is LGHDT and CDR2 is YNNKEL (reference sequence). The CDR3 has 13 amino acids. Trimming removed 11 bases at V and 4 bases at J, with 17 bases between. CDR3 region: CAAAPEPFYGYTF. CDR3 coding DNA: TGTGCCGCCGCACCAGAACCCTTCTATGGCTACACCTTC.